This is a list of T cell receptor beta chains from one sample in a study of T cells after yellow fever vaccination. One entry per CDR3 protein results from TCRdb running MiXCR on the 5' RACE reads. The table includes a few hundred thousand distinct CDR3 sequences, 15% to 20% detected once. Sequences were derived from PBMCs, sampled 15 days after the yellow fever booster vaccination. The receptors shown here come from a man aged 25-45 years who received the YFV17D yellow fever vaccine. Both conserved end residues are part of each CDR3. The D gene is left open where the match is weak. A row's size may be missing; if present it is once, few, many or a size class.

TRBJ2-3,.,TRBV10-1,.,CASTRTQIGPDTQYF,TGCGCCAGCACCCGGACACAGATTGGGCCAGATACGCAGTATTTT
TRBJ2-1,.,TRBV10-3,TRBD2,CAITGTSGGHNEQFF,TGTGCCATCACCGGGACTAGCGGAGGGCACAATGAGCAGTTCTTC
TRBJ2-7,.,TRBV7-8,TRBD2,CASSSTSPYEQYF,TGTGCCAGCAGCTCGACTAGCCCCTACGAGCAGTACTTC
TRBJ2-7,.,TRBV10-3,TRBD2,CAISESSLARMTYEQYF,TGTGCCATCAGTGAGTCGTCACTAGCGCGAATGACCTACGAGCAGTACTTC
TRBJ2-1,once,TRBV19,TRBD2,CASSIEGSGRSYNEQFF,TGTGCCAGTAGTATAGAGGGCAGCGGGAGGTCCTACAATGAGCAGTTCTTC
TRBJ1-2,.,TRBV12-3/TRBV12-4,.,CASSPPTGTSSGYTF,TGTGCCAGCAGTCCCCCCACCGGGACATCCTCTGGCTACACCTTC
TRBJ2-7,few,TRBV7-6,TRBD1,CASSSGQGIPYEQYF,TGTGCCAGCAGCTCGGGACAGGGAATCCCCTACGAGCAGTACTTC
TRBJ2-5,.,TRBV29-1,.,CSGGDSPETQYF,TGCAGCGGCGGGGACAGTCCAGAGACCCAGTACTTC
TRBJ2-1,few,TRBV29-1,TRBD2,CSVEKAGGRFF,TGCAGCGTTGAAAAAGCGGGAGGGCGGTTCTTC
TRBJ2-2,.,TRBV7-8,TRBD2,CASSSLAGYRPGGELFF,TGTGCCAGCAGCTCATTAGCGGGATATCGTCCAGGAGGGGAGCTGTTTTTT
TRBJ1-2,few,TRBV7-6,TRBD1,CASSQRTGGSDGYTF,TGTGCCAGCAGTCAAAGGACAGGGGGATCGGATGGCTACACCTTC
TRBJ2-4,.,TRBV5-1,.,CASTRWPDGGKNIQYF,TGCGCCAGCACCCGCTGGCCTGATGGTGGCAAAAACATTCAGTACTTC
TRBJ2-3,.,TRBV11-1,TRBD2,CASSWEKGAGVWTDTQYF,TGTGCCAGCAGCTGGGAGAAGGGAGCGGGAGTGTGGACAGATACGCAGTATTTT
TRBJ2-7,.,TRBV12-3/TRBV12-4,TRBD2,CASSAVAGTSYEQYF,TGTGCCAGCAGCGCCGTAGCGGGGACCTCCTACGAGCAGTACTTC
TRBJ2-4,.,TRBV5-1,.,CASSLANPTKNIQYF,TGCGCCAGCAGCTTGGCCAATCCAACCAAAAACATTCAGTACTTC
TRBJ2-7,few,TRBV24-1,.,CATGYEQYF,TGTGCCACCGGGTACGAGCAGTACTTC
TRBJ1-1,few,TRBV25-1,TRBD1,CASSDDREGNTEAFF,TGTGCCAGCAGCGATGACAGGGAAGGGAACACTGAAGCTTTCTTT
TRBJ2-7,medium-sized,TRBV6-2/TRBV6-3,.,CASSYSLTHEQYF,TGTGCCAGCAGTTACTCTCTCACCCATGAGCAGTACTTC
TRBJ2-2,few,TRBV14,.,CASSEAWAGELFF,TGTGCCAGCAGCGAAGCGTGGGCCGGGGAGCTGTTTTTT
TRBJ2-3,.,TRBV20-1,.,CSAPGAAYDTDTQYF,TGCAGTGCCCCAGGGGCGGCCTACGACACAGATACGCAGTATTTT
TRBJ2-3,.,TRBV7-2,.,CASSLAGAGADTQYF,TGTGCCAGCAGCTTAGCCGGGGCGGGCGCAGATACGCAGTATTTT
TRBJ2-5,.,TRBV6-1,TRBD1,CASSGGQGARETQYF,TGTGCCAGCAGTGGGGGACAGGGGGCTCGAGAGACCCAGTACTTC
TRBJ2-2,.,TRBV6-5,.,CASSYDISGELFF,TGTGCCAGCAGTTACGATATTAGCGGGGAGCTGTTTTTT
TRBJ2-7,.,TRBV9,.,CASSVALANPYEQYF,TGTGCCAGCAGCGTGGCTCTAGCAAACCCCTACGAGCAGTACTTC
TRBJ1-1,few,TRBV5-1,.,CASRITGTEAFF,TGCGCCAGCAGAATTACAGGCACTGAAGCTTTCTTT
TRBJ2-1,.,TRBV5-1,TRBD2,CASSPGTSGRIHEQFF,TGCGCCAGCAGCCCAGGGACTAGCGGGAGAATCCATGAGCAGTTCTTC
TRBJ2-2,.,TRBV7-8,.,CASSPGTLTGELFF,TGTGCCAGCAGCCCCGGGACTCTCACCGGGGAGCTGTTTTTT
TRBJ2-2,few,TRBV4-2,.,CASSQERGTGELFF,TGTGCCAGCAGCCAAGAACGGGGCACCGGGGAGCTGTTTTTT
TRBJ2-3,.,TRBV6-4,TRBD2,CASGEGHTDTQYF,TGTGCCAGCGGGGAGGGCCACACAGATACGCAGTATTTT